The T cell receptor (beta chain) under discussion was sequenced for a study of blood T cell repertoires in COVID-19. The wider study: Sites in the United States, Italy and Spain provided acute and convalescent COVID-19 samples. T cells, B-cell-depleted T cells, or PBMCs supplied cDNA or gDNA.

Some clones are missing from TCRdb's copy, which holds only in-frame ones; the method was immunoSEQ multiplex PCR. The profile covers approximately 200,000 clones, with roughly 84% appearing a single time and approximately 10% taken by the ten largest. Unmatched junction bases numbered 12, after V lost 11 bases and J lost 2 bases. CDR3 length equals 14 residues. The V gene's germline CDR1 is SNHLY and CDR2 FYNNEI. This receptor was taken from a woman older than 75 with COVID-19, enrolled during active disease. Sequenced: peripheral blood. The chain employs TRBV2 and TRBJ2-7; 7 bases map to TRBD2. The CDR3 spells CAGGEGDDPYEQYF. In DNA, the CDR3 is TGTGCCGGGGGGGAAGGGGACGACCCCTACGAGCAGTACTTC. Together with reference TRBV2 and TRBJ2-7, the CDR3 gives the full variable domain: EPEVTQTPSHQVTQMGQEVILRCVPISNHLYFYWYRQILGQKVEFLVSFYNNEISEKSEIFDDQFSVERPDGSNFTLKIRSTKLEDSAMYFCAGGEGDDPYEQYFGPGTRLTVT.